This paragraph reports one TCR beta chain. Measured with immunoSEQ multiplex PCR; TCRdb has only the in-frame clones, and not every one. The table shows under 120,000 clones, with more than 85% occurring only once. The source of the sample is a study of T cell responses to AZD1222 COVID-19 vaccine. CDR1 is MNHEY and CDR2 is SMNVEV in the germline V gene (reference sequence). This CDR3 contains 17 residues. Trimming shortened V by 3 bases and J by 1 base, and 18 bases separated the two germline ends. This clonotype was obtained from an adult in good health. The starting material was peripheral blood, obtained on day 0 of AZD1222 vaccination. The chain links TRBV27 to TRBJ1-1; D perhaps matches TRBD1 (6 bases). The CDR3 nucleotides are TGTGCCAGCAGTTTCGGGACGGCAGGGGCCGCGAACACTGAAGCTTTCTTT. It translates to CASSFGTAGAANTEAFF.